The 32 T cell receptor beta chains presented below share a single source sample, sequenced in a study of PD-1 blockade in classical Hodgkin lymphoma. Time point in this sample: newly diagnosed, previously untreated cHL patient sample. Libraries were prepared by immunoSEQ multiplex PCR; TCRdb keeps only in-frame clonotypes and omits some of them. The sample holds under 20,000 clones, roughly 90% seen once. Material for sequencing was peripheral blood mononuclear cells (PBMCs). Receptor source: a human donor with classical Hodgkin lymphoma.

The CDR3 DNA reads as TGTGCCAGCAGCTTAGGGGACACTAGCAATCAGCCCCAGCATTTT. Its translation is CASSLGDTSNQPQHF. The rearrangement joins TRBV7-2 to TRBJ1-5, with D maybe TRBD1 (6 bases). Trimming stripped 1 base from V and 0 bases from J, with 7 bases between. The CDR3 loop spans 15 amino acids. Germline V CDR1 and CDR2: SGHTA, FQGNSA.

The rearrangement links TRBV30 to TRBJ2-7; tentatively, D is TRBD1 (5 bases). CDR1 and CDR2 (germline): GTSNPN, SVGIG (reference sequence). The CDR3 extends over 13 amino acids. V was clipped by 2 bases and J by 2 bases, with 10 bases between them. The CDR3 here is CAWSPGRAYEQYF. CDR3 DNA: TGTGCCTGGAGTCCGGGCAGGGCCTACGAGCAGTACTTC.

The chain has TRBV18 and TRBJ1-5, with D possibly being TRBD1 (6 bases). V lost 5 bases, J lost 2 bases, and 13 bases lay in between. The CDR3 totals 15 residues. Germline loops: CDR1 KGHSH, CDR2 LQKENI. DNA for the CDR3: TGTGCCAGCTCAGGCGGGGGCTCCGGCAATCAGCCCCAGCATTTT. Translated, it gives CASSGGGSGNQPQHF.

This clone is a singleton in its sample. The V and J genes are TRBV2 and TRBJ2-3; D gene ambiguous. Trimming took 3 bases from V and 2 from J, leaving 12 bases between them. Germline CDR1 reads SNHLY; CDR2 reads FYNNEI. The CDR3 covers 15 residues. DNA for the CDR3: TGTGCCAGCAGTGATGCAGGTCTCTTCACAGATACGCAGTATTTT. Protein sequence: CASSDAGLFTDTQYF.

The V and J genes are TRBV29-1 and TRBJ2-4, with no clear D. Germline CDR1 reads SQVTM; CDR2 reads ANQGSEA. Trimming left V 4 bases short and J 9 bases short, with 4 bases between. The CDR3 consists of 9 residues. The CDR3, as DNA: TGCAGCGTTGTCGTCATTCAGTACTTC. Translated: CSVVVIQYF.

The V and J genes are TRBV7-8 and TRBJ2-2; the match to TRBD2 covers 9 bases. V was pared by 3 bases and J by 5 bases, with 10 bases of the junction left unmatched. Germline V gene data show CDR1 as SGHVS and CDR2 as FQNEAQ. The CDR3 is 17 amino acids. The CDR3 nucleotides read TGTGCCAGCAGCTTTAAGACTAGCGGTGCTCAGACCGGGGAGCTGTTTTTT. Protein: CASSFKTSGAQTGELFF. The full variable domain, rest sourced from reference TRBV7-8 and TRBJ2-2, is GAGVSQSPRYKVAKRGQDVALRCDPISGHVSLFWYQQALGQGPEFLTYFQNEAQLDKSGLPSDRFFAERPEGSVSTLKIQRTQQEDSAVYLCASSFKTSGAQTGELFFGEGSRLTVL.

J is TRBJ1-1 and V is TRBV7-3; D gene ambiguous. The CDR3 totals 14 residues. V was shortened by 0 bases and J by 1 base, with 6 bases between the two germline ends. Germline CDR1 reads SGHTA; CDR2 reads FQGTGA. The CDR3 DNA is TGTGCCAGCAGCTTAACTCGGCAGAACACTGAAGCTTTCTTT. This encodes CASSLTRQNTEAFF.

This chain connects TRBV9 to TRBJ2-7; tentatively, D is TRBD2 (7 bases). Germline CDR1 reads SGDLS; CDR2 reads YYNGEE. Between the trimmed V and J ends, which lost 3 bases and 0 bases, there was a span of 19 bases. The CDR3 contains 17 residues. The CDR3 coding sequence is TGTGCCAGCAGCGCCGGGGGGCCAGGGACTAACTCCTACGAGCAGTACTTC. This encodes CASSAGGPGTNSYEQYF.

CDR3 in amino acids: CASSVGQPSGANVLTF. The CDR3 DNA sequence: TGCGCCAGCAGCGTGGGACAGCCCTCTGGGGCCAACGTCCTGACTTTC. The chain is built from TRBV5-1 and TRBJ2-6; TRBD1 matches 7 bases. This CDR3 region has 16 residues. Germline values: CDR1 SGHRS, CDR2 YFSETQ. Losses at the gene ends were 4 bases for V and 0 bases for J; bases not matched to a gene: 4.

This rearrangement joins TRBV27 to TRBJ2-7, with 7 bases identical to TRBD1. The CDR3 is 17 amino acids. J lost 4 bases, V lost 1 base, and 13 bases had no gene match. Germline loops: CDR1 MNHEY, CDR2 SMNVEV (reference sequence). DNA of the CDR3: TGTGCCAGCAGTTTATACCCCGCGACAGGGACGACGTACGAGCAGTACTTC. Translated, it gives CASSLYPATGTTYEQYF.

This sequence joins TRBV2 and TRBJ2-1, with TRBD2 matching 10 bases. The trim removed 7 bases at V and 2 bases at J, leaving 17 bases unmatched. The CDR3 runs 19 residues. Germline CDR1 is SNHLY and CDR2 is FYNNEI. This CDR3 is CASILPGASGSRTYNEQFF. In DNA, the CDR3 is TGTGCCAGCATTCTACCCGGGGCTAGCGGGAGTCGGACCTACAATGAGCAGTTCTTC.

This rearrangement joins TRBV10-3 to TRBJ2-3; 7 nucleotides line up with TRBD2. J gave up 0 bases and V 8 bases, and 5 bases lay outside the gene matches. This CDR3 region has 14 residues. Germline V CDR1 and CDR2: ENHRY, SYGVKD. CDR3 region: CAIGAGVSTDTQYF. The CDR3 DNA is TGTGCCATCGGGGCGGGAGTGAGCACAGATACGCAGTATTTT.

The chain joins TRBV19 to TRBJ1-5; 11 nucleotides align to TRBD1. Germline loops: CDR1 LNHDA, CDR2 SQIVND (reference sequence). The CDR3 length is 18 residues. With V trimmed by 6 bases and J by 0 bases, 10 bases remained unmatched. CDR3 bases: TGTGCCAGTAGAACTCGGCCGGGACAGGGGGATAGCAATCAGCCCCAGCATTTT. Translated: CASRTRPGQGDSNQPQHF.

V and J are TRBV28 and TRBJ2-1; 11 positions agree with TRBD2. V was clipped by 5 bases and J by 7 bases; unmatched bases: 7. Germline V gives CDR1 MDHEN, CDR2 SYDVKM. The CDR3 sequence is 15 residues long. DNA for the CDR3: TGTGCCAGCAGTGTGATTAGCGGGAGGGTTAATGAGCAGTTCTTC. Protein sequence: CASSVISGRVNEQFF.

CDR3 in DNA: TGTGCCAGCAGCTTACAGACAGACCTTGGCTACACCTTC. This encodes CASSLQTDLGYTF. The chain has TRBV7-9 and TRBJ1-2, with D possibly matching TRBD1 (5 bases). Germline assignment: CDR1 SEHNR and CDR2 FQNEAQ (reference sequence). The ends were cut back, 2 bases at V and 7 bases at J, with 11 bases in the middle. This CDR3 region has 13 residues.

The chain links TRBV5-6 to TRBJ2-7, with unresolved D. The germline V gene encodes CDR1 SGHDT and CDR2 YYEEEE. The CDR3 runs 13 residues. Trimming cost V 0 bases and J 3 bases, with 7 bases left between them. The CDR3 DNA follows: TGTGCCAGCAGCTTGGGGCGGTTCTACGAGCAGTACTTC. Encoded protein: CASSLGRFYEQYF.

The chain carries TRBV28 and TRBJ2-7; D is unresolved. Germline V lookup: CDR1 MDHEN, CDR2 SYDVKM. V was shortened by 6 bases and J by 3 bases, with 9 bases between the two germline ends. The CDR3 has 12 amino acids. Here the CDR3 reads CASSSSLYEQYF. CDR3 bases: TGTGCCAGCAGCTCCTCCCTCTACGAGCAGTACTTC.

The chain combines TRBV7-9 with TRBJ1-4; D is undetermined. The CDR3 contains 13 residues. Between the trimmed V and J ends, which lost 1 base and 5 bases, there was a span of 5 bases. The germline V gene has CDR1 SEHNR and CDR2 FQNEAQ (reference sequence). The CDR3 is CASSLEWNEKLFF. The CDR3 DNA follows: TGTGCCAGCAGCTTAGAATGGAATGAAAAACTGTTTTTT.

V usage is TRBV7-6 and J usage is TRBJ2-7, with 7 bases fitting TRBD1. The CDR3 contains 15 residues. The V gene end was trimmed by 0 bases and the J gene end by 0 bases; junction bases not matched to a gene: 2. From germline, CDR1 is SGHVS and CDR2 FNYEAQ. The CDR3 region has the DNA TGTGCCAGCAGCTTAGCGTCAGGGGGCTCCTACGAGCAGTACTTC. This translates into CASSLASGGSYEQYF.

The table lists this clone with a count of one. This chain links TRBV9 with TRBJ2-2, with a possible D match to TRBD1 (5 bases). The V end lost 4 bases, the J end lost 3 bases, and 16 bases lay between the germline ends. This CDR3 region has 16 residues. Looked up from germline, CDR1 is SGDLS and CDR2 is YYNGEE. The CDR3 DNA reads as TGTGCCAGCAGCCCCCCTAGTAGGGGTTACACCGGGGAGCTGTTTTTT. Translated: CASSPPSRGYTGELFF.

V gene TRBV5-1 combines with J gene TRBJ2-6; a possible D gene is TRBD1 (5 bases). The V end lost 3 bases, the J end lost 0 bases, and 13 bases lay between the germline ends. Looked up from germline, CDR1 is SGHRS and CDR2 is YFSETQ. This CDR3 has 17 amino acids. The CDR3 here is CASSSGQSLSGANVLTF. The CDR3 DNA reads TGCGCCAGCAGCTCTGGACAATCCCTCTCTGGGGCCAACGTCCTGACTTTC.

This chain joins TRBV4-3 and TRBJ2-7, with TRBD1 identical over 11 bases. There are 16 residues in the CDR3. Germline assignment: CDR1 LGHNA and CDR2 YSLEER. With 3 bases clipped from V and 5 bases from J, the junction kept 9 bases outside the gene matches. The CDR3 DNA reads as TGCGCCAGCAGCCAGCTAGCCGGGACAGGGGGGAACGAGCAGTACTTC. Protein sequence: CASSQLAGTGGNEQYF.

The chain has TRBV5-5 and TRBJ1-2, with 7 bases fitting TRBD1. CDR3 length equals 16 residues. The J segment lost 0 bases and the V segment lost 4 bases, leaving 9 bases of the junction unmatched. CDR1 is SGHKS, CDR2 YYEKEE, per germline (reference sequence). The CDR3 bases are TGTGCCAGCAGCCTAGAGGACAGGCCCTCTAACTATGGCTACACCTTC. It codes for CASSLEDRPSNYGYTF.

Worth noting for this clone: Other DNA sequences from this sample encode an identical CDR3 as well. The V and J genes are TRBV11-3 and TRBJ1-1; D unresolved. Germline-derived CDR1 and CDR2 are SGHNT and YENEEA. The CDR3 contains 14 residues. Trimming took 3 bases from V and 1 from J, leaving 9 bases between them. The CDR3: CASSLGRGNTEAFF. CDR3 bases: TGTGCCAGCAGCTTGGGTCGGGGGAACACTGAAGCTTTCTTT.

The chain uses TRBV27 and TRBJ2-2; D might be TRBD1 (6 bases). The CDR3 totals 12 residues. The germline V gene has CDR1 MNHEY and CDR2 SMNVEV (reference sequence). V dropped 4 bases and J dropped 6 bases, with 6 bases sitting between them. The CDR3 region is CASSYRAGELFF. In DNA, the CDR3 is TGTGCCAGCAGTTACAGGGCCGGGGAGCTGTTTTTT.

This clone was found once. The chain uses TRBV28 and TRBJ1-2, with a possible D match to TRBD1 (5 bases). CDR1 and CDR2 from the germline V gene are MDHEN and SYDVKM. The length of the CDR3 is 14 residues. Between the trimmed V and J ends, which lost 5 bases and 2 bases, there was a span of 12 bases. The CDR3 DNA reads TGTGCCAGCAGTCCCGGGACGAGAAACTATGGCTACACCTTC. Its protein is CASSPGTRNYGYTF.

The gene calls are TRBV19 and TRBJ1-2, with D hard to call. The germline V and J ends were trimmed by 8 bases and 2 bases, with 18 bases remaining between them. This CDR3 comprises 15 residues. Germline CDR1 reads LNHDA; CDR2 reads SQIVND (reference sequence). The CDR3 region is CASARLIPVNYGYTF. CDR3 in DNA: TGTGCCAGTGCCCGCCTCATCCCAGTGAACTATGGCTACACCTTC.

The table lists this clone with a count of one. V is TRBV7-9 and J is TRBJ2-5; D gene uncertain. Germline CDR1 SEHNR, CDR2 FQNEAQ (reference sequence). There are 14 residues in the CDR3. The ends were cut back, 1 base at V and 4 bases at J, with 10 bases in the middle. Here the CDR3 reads CASSLGVQPETQYF. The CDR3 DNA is TGTGCCAGCAGCTTAGGGGTCCAACCAGAGACCCAGTACTTC.

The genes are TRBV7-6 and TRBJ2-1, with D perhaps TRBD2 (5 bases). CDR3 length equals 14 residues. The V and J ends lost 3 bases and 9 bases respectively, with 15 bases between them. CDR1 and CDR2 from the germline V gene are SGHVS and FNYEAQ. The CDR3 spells CASSLGASLSEQFF. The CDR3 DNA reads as TGTGCCAGCAGCTTGGGAGCGAGCCTCAGTGAGCAGTTCTTC.

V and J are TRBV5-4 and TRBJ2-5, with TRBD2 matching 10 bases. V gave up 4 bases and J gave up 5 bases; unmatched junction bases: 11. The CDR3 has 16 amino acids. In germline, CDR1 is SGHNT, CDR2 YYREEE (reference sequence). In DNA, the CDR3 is TGTGCCAGCAGCCCCCGTCTCAAGCGGGAGGGCGAGACCCAGTACTTC. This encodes CASSPRLKREGETQYF.

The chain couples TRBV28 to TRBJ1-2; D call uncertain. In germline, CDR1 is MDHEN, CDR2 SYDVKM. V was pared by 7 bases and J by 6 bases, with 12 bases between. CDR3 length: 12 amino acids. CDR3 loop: CASINRFDGYTF. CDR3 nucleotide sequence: TGTGCCAGCATCAACAGATTCGATGGCTACACCTTC.

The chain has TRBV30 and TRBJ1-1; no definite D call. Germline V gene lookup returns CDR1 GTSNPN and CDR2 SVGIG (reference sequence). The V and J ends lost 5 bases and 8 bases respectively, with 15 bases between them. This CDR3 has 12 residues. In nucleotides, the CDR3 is TGTGCCTGGCGCTATAACCTTCCCGAAGCTTTCTTT. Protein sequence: CAWRYNLPEAFF.